Listed below are T cell receptor beta chains from one sample, sequenced in a study of blood T cell repertoires in COVID-19. Profiled with immunoSEQ multiplex PCR; TCRdb holds only in-frame clones, not every one. The repertoire includes around 400,000 clones, around nine tenths of them detected once, and less than 1.5% sits in the top ten. The sequenced sample was PBMCs or T cells enriched from blood (not recorded which). The receptors derive from a woman aged 18 to 35 who had been exposed to COVID-19. The CDR3 runs from the conserved cysteine through the conserved F or W. Fields, in order: D gene, V gene, CDR3 length, clone size, J gene, CDR3 protein, CDR3 DNA. A D gene is named only where the DNA matches it firmly. The size field is filled for only some rows; it gives once, few, many or a size class.

>TRBD2|TRBV5-8|16|NA|TRBJ2-1
CASSSWGTSGSGEQFF
TGTGCCAGCAGCTCGTGGGGGACTAGCGGGAGTGGTGAGCAGTTCTTC
>NA|TRBV28|16|once|TRBJ1-5
CASSSPLSGGGQPQHF
TGTGCCAGCAGTTCCCCCTTATCGGGGGGCGGACAGCCCCAGCATTTT
>TRBD1|TRBV3-1/TRBV3-2|15|NA|TRBJ2-4
CASSQGQGLKNIQYF
TGTGCCAGCAGCCAAGGACAGGGGTTAAAAAACATTCAGTACTTC
>TRBD1|TRBV27|16|NA|TRBJ1-1
CASSLAGQGLGTEAFF
TGTGCCAGCAGTTTAGCGGGACAGGGTTTGGGGACTGAAGCTTTCTTT
>TRBD1|TRBV19|15|NA|TRBJ2-7
CASSTPGQASYEQYF
TGTGCCAGTAGTACTCCGGGACAGGCTTCCTACGAGCAGTACTTC
>TRBD2|TRBV6-5|14|NA|TRBJ2-7
CASSLTSGPYEQYF
TGTGCCAGCTCGTTAACTAGCGGTCCCTACGAGCAGTACTTC
>NA|TRBV2|14|NA|TRBJ2-7
CASKWALVSYEQYF
TGTGCCAGCAAGTGGGCCTTAGTATCCTACGAGCAGTACTTC
>NA|TRBV6-2/TRBV6-3|14|NA|TRBJ2-3
CASSYPRGTDTQYF
TGTGCCAGCAGTTACCCCCGGGGTACAGATACGCAGTATTTT
>NA|TRBV5-6|13|NA|TRBJ1-2
CASSRTGYDGYTF
TGTGCCAGCAGCCGGACGGGGTATGACGGCTACACCTTC
>TRBD1|TRBV19|15|NA|TRBJ1-6
CASSLGQGIGSPLHF
TGTGCCAGTAGTCTTGGACAGGGGATTGGTTCACCCCTCCACTTT
>TRBD2|TRBV11-2|15|NA|TRBJ2-7
CASSLVLAGGYKQYF
TGTGCCAGCAGCTTAGTCCTAGCGGGAGGGTATAAGCAGTACTTC
>TRBD1|TRBV6-5|14|NA|TRBJ1-3
CASRMTGSGNTIYF
TGTGCCAGCAGAATGACAGGGTCTGGAAACACCATATATTTT
>TRBD1|TRBV5-6|14|NA|TRBJ2-7
CASNRGDKGAEQYF
TGTGCCAGCAACAGGGGTGATAAGGGGGCCGAGCAGTACTTC
>NA|TRBV27|15|NA|TRBJ1-5
CASSRALSGNQPQHF
TGTGCCAGCAGCCGTGCCTTGTCAGGCAATCAGCCCCAGCATTTT
>TRBD1|TRBV6-4|14|NA|TRBJ2-2
CASRRDSFTGELFF
TGTGCCAGCAGGAGGGACAGCTTCACCGGGGAGCTGTTTTTT
>TRBD2|TRBV28|16|NA|TRBJ2-7
CASSYSIAGLTYEQYF
TGTGCCAGCAGTTACTCCATAGCGGGCCTGACCTACGAGCAGTACTTC
>TRBD2|TRBV19|16|NA|TRBJ2-7
CASSMSVLTSIYEQYF
TGTGCCAGTAGTATGAGCGTCCTGACTAGCATCTACGAGCAGTACTTC
>TRBD2|TRBV4-1|14|NA|TRBJ2-7
CASSQGTSGAKQYF
TGCGCCAGCAGCCAAGGGACCAGCGGGGCGAAGCAGTACTTC
>NA|TRBV5-1|13|NA|TRBJ2-7
CASSFTVISEQYF
TGCGCCAGCAGTTTTACAGTGATCTCCGAGCAGTACTTC
>NA|TRBV7-9|12|NA|TRBJ2-7
CASSSLFYEQYF
TGTGCCAGCAGCTCCCTTTTTTACGAGCAGTACTTC
>TRBD1|TRBV18|14|NA|TRBJ1-1
CASSLLDRAAEAFF
TGTGCCAGCTCACTGTTGGACAGGGCCGCTGAAGCTTTCTTT
>NA|TRBV3-1/TRBV3-2|14|NA|TRBJ2-2
CASSQHSGAGELFF
TGTGCCAGCAGCCAGCATTCCGGAGCGGGGGAGCTGTTTTTT
>NA|TRBV7-2|14|NA|TRBJ1-4
CASSPRVANEKLFF
TGTGCCAGCAGCCCCAGGGTGGCTAATGAAAAACTGTTTTTT
>NA|TRBV6-1|16|once|TRBJ2-7
CASSEPPGGVPDEQYF
TGTGCCAGCAGTGAACCACCCGGAGGGGTGCCGGACGAGCAGTACTTC
>TRBD1|TRBV14|15|NA|TRBJ2-7
CASSHETGELGEQYF
TGTGCCAGCAGCCACGAGACAGGGGAGCTGGGGGAGCAGTACTTC
>NA|TRBV6-5|14|NA|TRBJ2-7
CASCSVPTIYEQYF
TGTGCCAGCTGCTCCGTTCCAACAATCTACGAGCAGTACTTC
>NA|TRBV9|16|NA|TRBJ1-1
CASSVAPGVMNTEAFF
TGTGCCAGCAGCGTAGCCCCAGGGGTTATGAACACTGAAGCTTTCTTT
>TRBD1|TRBV24-1|15|NA|TRBJ2-3
CATSDWTGSTDTQYF
TGTGCCACCAGTGATTGGACAGGTAGCACAGATACGCAGTATTTT
>NA|TRBV4-1|13|NA|TRBJ1-5
CASSPGARQPQHF
TGCGCCAGCAGCCCAGGGGCCCGGCAGCCCCAGCATTTT
>NA|TRBV25-1|14|NA|TRBJ1-6
CASSDYSNNSPLHF
TGTGCCAGCAGTGATTACAGCAATAATTCACCCCTCCACTTT
>NA|TRBV7-6|15|NA|TRBJ2-7
CASSLEGTRSYEQYF
TGTGCCAGCAGCTTAGAAGGGACTCGCTCCTACGAGCAGTACTTC
>NA|TRBV3-1/TRBV3-2|14|NA|TRBJ1-6
CASSQGQNNSPLHF
TGTGCCAGCAGCCAAGGACAAAATAATTCACCCCTCCACTTT
>NA|TRBV28|12|NA|TRBJ2-7
CASSLWEAVEYF
TGTGCCAGCAGTTTATGGGAGGCGGTGGAGTACTTC
>NA|TRBV13|15|NA|TRBJ2-2
CASSALGGNTGELFF
TGTGCCAGCAGCGCCCTAGGGGGAAACACCGGGGAGCTGTTTTTT
>NA|TRBV3-1/TRBV3-2|20|NA|TRBJ2-1
CASSQGIELQGLWSYNEQFF
TGTGCCAGCAGCCAAGGAATTGAGTTACAGGGCCTGTGGTCCTACAATGAGCAGTTCTTC
>NA|TRBV9|14|NA|TRBJ1-2
CASSPGGWDGGYTF
TGTGCCAGCAGTCCTGGGGGCTGGGATGGAGGCTACACCTTC
>TRBD1|TRBV19|15|NA|TRBJ1-1
CASSMGDRLNTEAFF
TGTGCCAGTAGTATGGGGGACAGACTGAACACTGAAGCTTTCTTT
>NA|TRBV18|13|NA|TRBJ2-7
CASSPPVRDEQYF
TGTGCCAGCTCACCACCGGTCCGGGACGAGCAGTACTTC
>NA|TRBV28|16|NA|TRBJ1-1
CASSATGPLMNTEAFF
TGTGCCAGCAGTGCAACAGGTCCTTTAATGAACACTGAAGCTTTCTTT
>TRBD2|TRBV7-9|13|NA|TRBJ2-7
CASSSGTSNEQYF
TGTGCCAGCAGCTCCGGGACTAGCAACGAGCAGTACTTC
>TRBD1|TRBV14|15|NA|TRBJ2-7
CASSSTGGFQNEQYF
TGTGCCAGCAGCTCCACAGGGGGCTTCCAGAACGAGCAGTACTTC
>TRBD1|TRBV9|15|NA|TRBJ1-6
CASSVESGGNSPLHF
TGTGCCAGCAGCGTAGAATCAGGGGGTAATTCACCCCTCCACTTT
>TRBD1|TRBV10-3|13|NA|TRBJ1-2
CAIKEGADYGYTF
TGTGCCATCAAGGAGGGGGCGGACTATGGCTACACCTTC
>TRBD1|TRBV15|15|NA|TRBJ1-4
CATSREPGQNEKLFF
TGTGCCACCAGCAGAGAGCCGGGACAGAATGAAAAACTGTTTTTT